Sequencing of this TCR beta chain was carried out in a study of CD8+CD57+ T cells in acquired aplastic anemia. Study-level points and caveats: In CD8+ cells, Simpson's diversity showed no significant difference between patients and controls.

Investigators profiled TCR beta VDJ and CDR3 from genomic DNA template. A single record per CDR3 protein comes from TCRdb applying MiXCR to the reads. The sample lists 150,000 to 200,000 distinct CDR3 sequences, around half occurring once. This clonotype was recorded at least ten times. Its antigen remains unknown. Patients chosen for sequencing had shown CD8+CD57+ cell expansion by flow cytometry. Blood sampling was performed on the patients, and none of them had received therapy by then. Per the germline V gene, CDR1 is LNHNV and CDR2 is YYDKDF (reference sequence). The J segment lost 0 bases and the V segment lost 0 bases, leaving 7 bases of the junction unmatched. This CDR3 is built from 17 residues.

J is TRBJ1-1 and V is TRBV15, with 7 positions matching TRBD1. The sequenced sample was sorted CD4+, CD8+, or CD8+CD57+ T cells (not recorded which) from PBMCs. The clonotype comes from a human donor with aplastic anemia. The CDR3 loop is CATSRDVGQRLNTEAFF. The CDR3, as DNA: TGTGCCACCAGCAGAGATGTGGGACAGAGATTGAACACTGAAGCTTTCTTT. Together with reference TRBV15 and TRBJ1-1, the CDR3 gives the full variable domain: DAMVIQNPRYQVTQFGKPVTLSCSQTLNHNVMYWYQQKSSQAPKLLFHYYDKDFNNEADTPDNFQSRRPNTSFCFLDIRSPGLGDTAMYLCATSRDVGQRLNTEAFFGQGTRLTVV.